This TCR beta chain was recorded in a study of blood T cell repertoires in COVID-19. CDR1 and CDR2 from the germline V gene are ENHRY and SYGVKD. V lost 3 bases, J lost 5 bases, and 10 bases lay in between. There are 13 residues in the CDR3. This table comes from immunoSEQ multiplex PCR, and its TCRdb copy is limited to in-frame clones, with some not included. This sample carries 200,000 to 250,000 clones, 86% of them seen once, and the ten largest clones take roughly 4%. This TCR derives from a woman in her twenties or thirties who had been exposed to COVID-19. The material sequenced was PBMCs or T cells enriched from blood (not recorded which). This rearrangement joins TRBV10-3 to TRBJ1-2, with D possibly TRBD1 on 5 matching bases. Here the CDR3 reads CAISDRGLYGYTF. The CDR3 nucleotides read TGTGCCATCAGTGATAGGGGTTTATATGGCTACACCTTC.